The following is a T cell receptor beta chain sequence with its context. Its antigen remains unidentified. Repertoires were generated with immunoSEQ multiplex PCR, while TCRdb's copy carries only in-frame clones and drops some. The profile shows some 97,000 clones, roughly 91% of them singletons. The entry originates in a study of T cell responses to AZD1222 COVID-19 vaccine. Study-wide results and limits: The study found Spike-specific TCR breadth and depth rose after two AZD1222 doses.

This receptor was identified in an adult in good health. The sequences come from peripheral blood, collected on day 0 of AZD1222 vaccination.

In DNA, the CDR3 is TGCGCCAGCAGCCAGACCCGGGGGGAGACCCAGTACTTC. Residues: CASSQTRGETQYF. J is TRBJ2-5 and V is TRBV4-1; weak D call: TRBD2 (6 bases). The length of the CDR3 is 13 residues. CDR1 MGHRA and CDR2 YSYEKL come from the germline V gene. V lost 3 bases and J lost 5, with 10 bases in between.